This T cell receptor beta chain was documented in a study of T cells in localized non-small cell lung cancer (dated by TCRdb to between 2020 and 2021). For the wider study: Comparing tumors with uninvolved tumor-adjacent lungs, the study looked at the T cell repertoires of fewer than 250 patients with early-stage NSCLC. A mean age of approximately 66 years was recorded for the NSCLC patients, of whom roughly 130 were male and about a hundred were female. The cohort comprised roughly 240 treatment-naïve NSCLC patients with resected, localized lung tumors. Overall study results and their limits: Uninvolved tumor-adjacent lung showed the highest T cell clonality, higher than tumor, which suggests more focused antigenic responses in the uninvolved tumor-adjacent lung. A median of roughly 50 of the top 100 tumor clones turned up in the paired uninvolved adjacent lung, and some 27 of those clones also ranked among the top 100 of that same adjacent lung. Because the study design was exploratory, TCR variables were selected using unadjusted p-values without false-discovery rate correction. Longer overall survival was associated with higher blood T cell density, whereas shorter survival was associated with higher adjacent-lung clonality. Because multi-region tumor sequencing was not done, intratumor heterogeneity could not be ruled out.

The germline V gene supplies CDR1 MDHEN and CDR2 SYDVKM. The CDR3 contains 14 residues, cysteine and phenylalanine counted. The only DNA kept is the CDR3, 42 bases in frame from the first base. Trimming at the junction amounts to 3 bases on V and 8 bases on J, and the germline ends lie 14 bases apart. At diagnosis, tumor, uninvolved tumor-adjacent lung and peripheral blood were collected and then preserved as a mix of FFPE and fresh-frozen material. For TCR repertoire profiling, the blood samples were analyzed as peripheral blood mononuclear cells. The immunoSEQ Assay was used to sequence TCR beta CDR3 regions from DNA. The study's processing was this. T cell density was computed as TCR beta template counts normalized to usable DNA estimated by amplifying housekeeping genes. Richness was estimated using the preseqR package, with extrapolation to 400,000 templates for PBMC samples and to 120,000 templates for tissue samples. Clonality was defined by subtracting Pielou's evenness from one. Tissue-enriched TCRs were identified by differential abundance testing using productive amino-acid clonotypes, minimum total count 5 and alpha 0.1. The Jaccard Index and the Morisita Overlap Index were used to quantify repertoire overlap between compartments. GLIPH grouped TCR beta CDR3s together with public tetramer-defined viral CDR3s, and a viral motif had to include at least three viral sequences and show V-gene enrichment. TCRdb re-hosts the immuneACCESS table, in-frame sequences only. Its copies lack some clones; in the studies checked, an unresolved V gene accounts for under half of them, and the cause for the rest is not known. V, J and clone size reflect that table, while D and trimming were determined from the DNA. The table for this sample lists about 82,000 clones; 80% of them were counted only once. In total, the top ten clones hold over 15% of the sample.

This clone was seen a single time. Its target antigen remains unknown. Qualities for individual bases were not recorded, and no much larger clone is one base off. This sequence was found in a man aged 40-75 years with stage II squamous cell lung carcinoma. The chain employs TRBV28 and TRBJ1-3, with no confident D gene call. Material: PBMCs, obtained before any cancer treatment. The DNA reads as follows: TGTGCCAGCAGTTTTTTGTACAGAGCGGACACCATATATTTT. This translates into CASSFLYRADTIYF.